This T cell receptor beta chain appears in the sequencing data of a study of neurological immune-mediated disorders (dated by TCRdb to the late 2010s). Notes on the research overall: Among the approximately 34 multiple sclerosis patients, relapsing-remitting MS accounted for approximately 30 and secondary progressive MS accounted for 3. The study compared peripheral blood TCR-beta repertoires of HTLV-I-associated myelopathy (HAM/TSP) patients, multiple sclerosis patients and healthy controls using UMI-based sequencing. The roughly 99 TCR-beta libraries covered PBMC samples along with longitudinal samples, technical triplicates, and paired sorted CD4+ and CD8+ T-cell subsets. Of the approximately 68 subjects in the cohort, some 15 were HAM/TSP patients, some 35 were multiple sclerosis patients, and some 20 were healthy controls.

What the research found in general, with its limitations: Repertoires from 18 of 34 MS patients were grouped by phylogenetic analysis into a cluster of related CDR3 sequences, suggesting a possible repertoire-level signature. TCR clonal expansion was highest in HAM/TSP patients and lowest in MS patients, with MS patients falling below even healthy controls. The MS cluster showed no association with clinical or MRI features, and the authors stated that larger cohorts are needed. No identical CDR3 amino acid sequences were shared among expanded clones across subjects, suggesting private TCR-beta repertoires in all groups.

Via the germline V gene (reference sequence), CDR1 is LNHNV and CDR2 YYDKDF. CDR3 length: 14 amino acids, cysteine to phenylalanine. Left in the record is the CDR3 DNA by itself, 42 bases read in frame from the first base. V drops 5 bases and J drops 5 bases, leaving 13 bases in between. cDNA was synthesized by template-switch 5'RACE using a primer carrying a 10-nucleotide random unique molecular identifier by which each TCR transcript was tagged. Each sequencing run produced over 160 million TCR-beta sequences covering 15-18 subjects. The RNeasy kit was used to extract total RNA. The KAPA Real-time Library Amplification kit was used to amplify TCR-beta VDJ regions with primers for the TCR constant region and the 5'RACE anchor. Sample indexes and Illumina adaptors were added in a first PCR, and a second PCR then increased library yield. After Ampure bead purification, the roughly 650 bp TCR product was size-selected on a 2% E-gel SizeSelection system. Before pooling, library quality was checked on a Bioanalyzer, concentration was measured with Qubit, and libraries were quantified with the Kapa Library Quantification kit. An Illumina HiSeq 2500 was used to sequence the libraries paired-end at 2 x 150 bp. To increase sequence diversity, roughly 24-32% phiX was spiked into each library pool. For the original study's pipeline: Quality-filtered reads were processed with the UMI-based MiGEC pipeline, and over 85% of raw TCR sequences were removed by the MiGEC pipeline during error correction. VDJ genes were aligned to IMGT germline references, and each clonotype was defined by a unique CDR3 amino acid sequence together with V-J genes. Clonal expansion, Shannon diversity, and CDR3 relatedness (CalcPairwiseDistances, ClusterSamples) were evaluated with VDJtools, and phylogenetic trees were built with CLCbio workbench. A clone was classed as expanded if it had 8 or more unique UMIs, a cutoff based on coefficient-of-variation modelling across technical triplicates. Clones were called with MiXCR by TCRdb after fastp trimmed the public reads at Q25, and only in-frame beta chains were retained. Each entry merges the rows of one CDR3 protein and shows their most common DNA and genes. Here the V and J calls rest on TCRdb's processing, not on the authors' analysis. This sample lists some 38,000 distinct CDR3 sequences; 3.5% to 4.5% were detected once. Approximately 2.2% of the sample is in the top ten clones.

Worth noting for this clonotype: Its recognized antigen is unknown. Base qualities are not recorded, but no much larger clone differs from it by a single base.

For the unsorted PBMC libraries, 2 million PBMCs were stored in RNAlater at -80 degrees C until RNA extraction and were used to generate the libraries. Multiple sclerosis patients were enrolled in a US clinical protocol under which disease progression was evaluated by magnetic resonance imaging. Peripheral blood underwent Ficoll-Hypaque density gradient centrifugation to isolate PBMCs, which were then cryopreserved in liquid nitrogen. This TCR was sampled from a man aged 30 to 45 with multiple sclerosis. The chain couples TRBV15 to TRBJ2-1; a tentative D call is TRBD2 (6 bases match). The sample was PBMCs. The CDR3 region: CATSSRDLDNEQFF. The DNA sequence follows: TGTGCCACCAGCTCCCGGGACTTAGACAATGAGCAGTTCTTC.